The 2 T cell receptor beta chains presented below share a single source sample, sequenced in a study of blood T cell repertoires in COVID-19. This table comes from immunoSEQ multiplex PCR, and its TCRdb copy is limited to in-frame clones, with some not included. The data hold 76,000 or so clones, with 86% observed a single time. The sequenced material came from peripheral blood. These receptors originate from a man of 80 years or more in a cohort sampled during active COVID-19.

This chain connects TRBV6-5 to TRBJ1-4, with TRBD1 as a possible D gene (5 bases). This CDR3 is built from 14 residues. The germline gives CDR1 MNHEY, CDR2 SVGAGI. V lost 10 bases and J 0 bases, leaving 12 bases between the germline ends. CDR3 amino acids: CATRQLSTNEKLFF. CDR3 nucleotide sequence: TGTGCCACTAGACAGCTGTCAACTAATGAAAAACTGTTTTTT.

This clone was seen a few times. The V and J genes are TRBV2 and TRBJ1-5; 10 bases fit TRBD1. This CDR3 region has 13 residues. CDR1 is SNHLY, CDR2 FYNNEI, per germline. Trimming cost V 10 bases and J 11 bases; bases outside gene matches: 11. The DNA of the CDR3 is TGTGCCATTACGGACAGGGGGGGTGGAGCCCAGCATTTT. Its protein is CAITDRGGGAQHF.